This entry concerns a single T cell receptor beta chain. This clone's antigen is unknown. Nothing much larger sits one base from this clone, and base qualities are not available. Whole blood was collected in K2EDTA tubes by collaborating institutions according to the institutions' own protocols. For TCRbeta analysis, collaborators shipped samples in one of three forms: frozen whole blood, isolated PBMCs, or DNA extracted from either of those sample types. This sample was taken from a study of blood T cell repertoires in COVID-19 (dated by TCRdb to about 2020). Context from the whole study: Collaborator samples came from the United States, Italy and Spain and covered acute and convalescent phases of COVID-19. Deeply sampled blood TCRbeta repertoires from subjects exposed to, actively infected with, or recovered from COVID-19 were included in the dataset. Nearly every sample came with metadata listing a de-identified subject ID, COVID-19 status, age in years and sex. The samples were drawn from two sources: the first 160 participants of the ongoing ImmuneRACE study, and 1,000 to 1,500 subjects contributed by 6 global collaborators. The material from the prospective study consisted of cDNA or gDNA derived from T cells, B-cell-depleted T cells, or PBMCs. Where available, HLA class I and class II types were obtained from metadata supplied by the sample provider rather than from assay-based typing. A freely available public database, intended as a resource for researchers studying the immune response to SARS-CoV-2, is where the repertoires were released. Points the paper makes about the study in general: Clinical and demographic metadata were provided uncurated, with the amount varying by source and participant.

TCRbeta CDR3 regions were amplified from genomic DNA using the immunoSEQ Assay, a bias-controlled multiplex PCR. The paper's processing steps were these. The number of nucleated cells in each sample was estimated from the amplification of reference gene primers within the assay. To quantify the absolute abundance of each unique TCRbeta CDR3 rearrangement, sequence reads were collapsed and filtered. For each sample, productive Simpson clonality was calculated as the square root of Simpson's diversity index over productive rearrangements. TCRdb obtained this table from immuneACCESS and retained in-frame rearrangements with V and J assigned. These tables miss some clones; where compared with another copy, unresolved V genes account for less than half of the shortfall, and the remainder is unexplained. V and J calls and clone size are as listed in that table; D and trimming were resolved from the DNA. This sample is represented by around 100,000 clones; 85% of them were singletons. Clones ranked in the top ten supply under 2.5% of the sample.

The CDR3 sequence holds 14 residues, the cysteine and phenylalanine included. Solely the CDR3 DNA is kept, with 42 bases framed from the first base. CDR1 LNHDA and CDR2 SQIVND were looked up in the germline V gene (reference sequence). V loses 7 bases of germline sequence and J loses 3 bases, and the interval between the two ends is 15 bases. This TCR came from a human donor in a cohort sampled during active COVID-19. The chain couples TRBV19 to TRBJ1-1, with TRBD1 perhaps the D gene, on 6 matching bases. The sample comprised peripheral blood. The CDR3 region has the sequence CASNSGTTYTEAFF. In nucleotides, the sequence is TGTGCCAGTAACAGCGGGACAACCTACACTGAAGCTTTCTTT.